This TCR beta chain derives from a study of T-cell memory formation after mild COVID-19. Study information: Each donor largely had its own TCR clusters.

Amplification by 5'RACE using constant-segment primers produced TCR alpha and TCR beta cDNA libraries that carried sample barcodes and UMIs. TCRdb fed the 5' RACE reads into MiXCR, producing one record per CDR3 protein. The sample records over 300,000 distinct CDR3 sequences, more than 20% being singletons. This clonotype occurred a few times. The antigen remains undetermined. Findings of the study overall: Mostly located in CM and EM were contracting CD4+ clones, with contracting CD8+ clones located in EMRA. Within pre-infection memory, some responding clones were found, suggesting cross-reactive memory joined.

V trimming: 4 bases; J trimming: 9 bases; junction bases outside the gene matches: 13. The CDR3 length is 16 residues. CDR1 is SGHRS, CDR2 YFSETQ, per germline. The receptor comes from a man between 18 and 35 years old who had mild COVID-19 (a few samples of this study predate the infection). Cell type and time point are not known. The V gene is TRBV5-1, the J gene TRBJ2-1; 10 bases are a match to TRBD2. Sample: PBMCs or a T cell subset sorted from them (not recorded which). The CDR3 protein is CASSPLSGGTSCEQFF. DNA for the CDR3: TGCGCCAGCAGCCCTCTTAGCGGGGGGACTTCATGTGAGCAGTTCTTC.